This T cell receptor (beta chain) is from a study of T cell clonotyping in hematopoietic cell transplantation. Regarding the study as a whole: Higher Inverse Simpson Index values in graft donor and pretransplant recipient predicted broader posttransplant TCR diversity. Few recipient clonotypes overlapped donors; over 97% were de novo at given depth. Without cell sorting, CD4 versus CD8 contributions remain unresolved. After transplant, recipient diversity fell while pathologically expanded clonotypes grew through day 180.

By its share, this clone is medium-sized. Its antigen is as yet unknown. Measured with immunoSEQ multiplex PCR; TCRdb has only the in-frame clones, and not every one. The sample lists roughly 27,000 clones; under 97% were seen once. CDR3 length equals 15 residues. Germline V CDR1 and CDR2: PRHDT, FYEKMQ (reference sequence). J gave up 12 bases and V 5 bases, and 15 bases lay outside the gene matches. This chain joins TRBV13 and TRBJ2-1; 8 positions match TRBD2. The sample taken for sequencing was peripheral blood mononuclear cells. The clonotype was recovered from a man aged 45-65 years in good health. Some clones in this sample may be carry-over from other donors' samples. This CDR3 reads CASSDLAGMLGRQFF. CDR3 coding DNA: TGTGCCAGCAGCGACCTAGCGGGTATGCTCGGTCGGCAGTTCTTC.